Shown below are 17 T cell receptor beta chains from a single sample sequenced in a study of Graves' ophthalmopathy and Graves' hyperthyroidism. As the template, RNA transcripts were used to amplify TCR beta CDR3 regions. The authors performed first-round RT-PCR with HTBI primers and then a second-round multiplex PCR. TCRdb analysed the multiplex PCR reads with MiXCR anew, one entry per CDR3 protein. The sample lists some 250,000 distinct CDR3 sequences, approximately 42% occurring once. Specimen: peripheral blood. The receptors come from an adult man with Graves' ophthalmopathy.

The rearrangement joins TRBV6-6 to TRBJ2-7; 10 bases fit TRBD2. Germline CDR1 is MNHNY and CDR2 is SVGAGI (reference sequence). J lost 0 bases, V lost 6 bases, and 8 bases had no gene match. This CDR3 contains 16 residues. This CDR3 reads CASRRTSGFSSYEQYF. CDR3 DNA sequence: TGTGCCAGCAGAAGGACTAGCGGCTTCAGCTCCTACGAGCAGTACTTC.

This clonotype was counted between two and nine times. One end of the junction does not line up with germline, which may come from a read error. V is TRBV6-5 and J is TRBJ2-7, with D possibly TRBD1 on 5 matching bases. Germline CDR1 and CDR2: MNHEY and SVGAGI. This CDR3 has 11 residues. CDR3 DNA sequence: TGTGCCAGCAGTTACTCCGGCAGGGTCCACTTC. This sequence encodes CASSYSGRVHF.

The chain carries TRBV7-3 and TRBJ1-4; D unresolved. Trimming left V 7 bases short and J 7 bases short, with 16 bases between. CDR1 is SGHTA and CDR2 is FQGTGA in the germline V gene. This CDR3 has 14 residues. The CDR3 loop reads CASKVQENTEKLFF. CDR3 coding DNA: TGTGCCAGCAAGGTTCAGGAGAACACTGAAAAACTGTTTTTT.

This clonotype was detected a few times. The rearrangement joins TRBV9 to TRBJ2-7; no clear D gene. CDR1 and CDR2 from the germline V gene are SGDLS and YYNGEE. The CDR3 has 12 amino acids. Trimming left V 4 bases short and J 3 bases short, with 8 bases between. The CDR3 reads CASSFGNYEQYF. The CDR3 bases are TGTGCCAGCAGCTTCGGCAACTACGAGCAGTACTTC.

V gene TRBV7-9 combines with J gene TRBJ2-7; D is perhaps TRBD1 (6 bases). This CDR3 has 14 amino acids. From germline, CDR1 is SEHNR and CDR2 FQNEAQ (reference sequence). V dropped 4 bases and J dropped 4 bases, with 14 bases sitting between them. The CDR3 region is CASSSSGQYYEQYF. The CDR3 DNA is TGTGCCAGCAGCTCCTCCGGACAGTATTACGAGCAGTACTTC.

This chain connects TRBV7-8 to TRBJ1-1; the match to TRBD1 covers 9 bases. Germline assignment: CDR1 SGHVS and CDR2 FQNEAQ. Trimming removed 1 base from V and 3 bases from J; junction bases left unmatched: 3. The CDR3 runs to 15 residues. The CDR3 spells CASSLGGDRDTEAFF. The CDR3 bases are TGTGCCAGCAGCTTAGGGGGGGACAGGGACACTGAAGCTTTCTTT.

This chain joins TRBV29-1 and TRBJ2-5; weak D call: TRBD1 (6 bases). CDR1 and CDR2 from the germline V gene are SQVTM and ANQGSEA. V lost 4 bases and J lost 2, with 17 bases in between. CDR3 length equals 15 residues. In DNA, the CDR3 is TGCAGCGTTGTAAGGAGAGGGCAGGGGCAAGAGACCCAGTACTTC. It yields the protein CSVVRRGQGQETQYF.

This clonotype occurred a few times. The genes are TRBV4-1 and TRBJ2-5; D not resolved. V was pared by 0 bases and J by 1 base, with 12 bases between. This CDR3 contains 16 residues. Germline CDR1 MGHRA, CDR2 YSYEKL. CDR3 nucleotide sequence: TGCGCCAGCAGCCAAGATCTTCGGCAGTCCCAAGAGACCCAGTACTTC. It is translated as CASSQDLRQSQETQYF.

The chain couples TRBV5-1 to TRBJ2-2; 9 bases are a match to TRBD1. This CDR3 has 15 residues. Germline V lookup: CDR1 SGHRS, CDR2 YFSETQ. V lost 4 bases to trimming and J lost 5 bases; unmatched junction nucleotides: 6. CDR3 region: CASSPAGTGTGELFF. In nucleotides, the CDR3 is TGCGCCAGCAGCCCCGCCGGGACAGGGACCGGGGAGCTGTTTTTT.

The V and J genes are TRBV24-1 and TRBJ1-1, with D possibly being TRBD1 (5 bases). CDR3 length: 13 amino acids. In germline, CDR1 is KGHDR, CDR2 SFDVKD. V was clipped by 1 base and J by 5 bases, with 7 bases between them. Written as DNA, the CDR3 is TGTGCCACCAGTGATTTTAAGGGGACTGAAGCTTTCTTT. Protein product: CATSDFKGTEAFF.

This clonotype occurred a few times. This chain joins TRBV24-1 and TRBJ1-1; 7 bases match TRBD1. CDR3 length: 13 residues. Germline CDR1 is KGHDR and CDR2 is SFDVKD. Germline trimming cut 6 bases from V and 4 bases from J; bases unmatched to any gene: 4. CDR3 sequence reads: CATSPGGSTEAFF. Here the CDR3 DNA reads TGTGCCACCAGTCCAGGGGGGAGCACTGAAGCTTTCTTT.

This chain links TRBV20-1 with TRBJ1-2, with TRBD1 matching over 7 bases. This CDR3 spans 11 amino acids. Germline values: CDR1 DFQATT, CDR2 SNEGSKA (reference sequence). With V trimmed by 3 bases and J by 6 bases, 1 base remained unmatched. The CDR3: CSARGTDGYTF. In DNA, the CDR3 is TGCAGTGCTAGGGGGACAGATGGCTACACCTTC.

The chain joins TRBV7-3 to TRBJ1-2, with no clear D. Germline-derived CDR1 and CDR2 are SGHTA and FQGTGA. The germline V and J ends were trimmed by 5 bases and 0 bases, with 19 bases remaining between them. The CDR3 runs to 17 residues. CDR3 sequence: CASSPTGARTSNYGYTF. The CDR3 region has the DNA TGTGCCAGCAGCCCTACCGGCGCCAGGACCTCTAACTATGGCTACACCTTC.

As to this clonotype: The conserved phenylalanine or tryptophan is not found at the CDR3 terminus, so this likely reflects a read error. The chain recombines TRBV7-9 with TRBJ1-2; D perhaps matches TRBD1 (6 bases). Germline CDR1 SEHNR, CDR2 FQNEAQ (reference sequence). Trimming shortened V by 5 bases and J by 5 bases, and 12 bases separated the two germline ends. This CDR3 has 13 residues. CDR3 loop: CASSPGHGYGYTL. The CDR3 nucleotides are TGTGCCAGCAGCCCGGGACACGGTTATGGCTACACCCTC.

CDR3 sequence reads: CSVETGNNQPQHF. The CDR3 DNA is TGCAGCGTTGAAACGGGAAACAATCAGCCCCAGCATTTT. The V call is TRBV29-1, the J call TRBJ1-5; D gene unclear. CDR1 is SQVTM and CDR2 is ANQGSEA in the germline V gene. Trimming removed 2 bases from V and 3 bases from J, with 8 bases in between. The CDR3 spans 13 residues. Full variable domain (outside the CDR3, taken from reference TRBV29-1 and TRBJ1-5): SAVISQKPSRDICQRGTSLTIQCQVDSQVTMMFWYRQQPGQSLTLIATANQGSEATYESGFVIDKFPISRPNLTFSTLTVSNMSPEDSSIYLCSVETGNNQPQHFGDGTRLSIL.

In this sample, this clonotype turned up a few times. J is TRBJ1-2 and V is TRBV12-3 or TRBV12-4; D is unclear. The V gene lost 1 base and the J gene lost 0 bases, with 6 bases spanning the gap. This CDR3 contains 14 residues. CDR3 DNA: TGTGCCAGCAGTTTAGGGGCCGCTAACTATGGCTACACCTTC. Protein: CASSLGAANYGYTF.

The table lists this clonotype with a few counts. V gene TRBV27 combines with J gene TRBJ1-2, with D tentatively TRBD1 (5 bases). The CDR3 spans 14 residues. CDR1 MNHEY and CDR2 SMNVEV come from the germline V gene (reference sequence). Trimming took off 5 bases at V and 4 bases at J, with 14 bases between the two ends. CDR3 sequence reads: CASSATRGGYGYTF. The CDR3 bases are TGTGCCAGCAGTGCGACTCGGGGCGGCTATGGCTACACCTTC.